This T cell receptor beta chain originates from a study of T cells after yellow fever vaccination. This clonotype has a handful of counts. Trimming took off 4 bases at V and 6 bases at J, with 19 bases between the two ends. CDR1 is MNHEY, CDR2 SMNVEV, per germline (reference sequence). The CDR3 consists of 15 residues. MiXCR was run by TCRdb on the 5' RACE reads, yielding one entry per CDR3 protein. Of around 550,000 distinct CDR3 sequences in the sample, under 25% were seen once. The sample consisted of PBMCs, taken 15 days after the yellow fever booster vaccination. The rearrangement joins TRBV27 to TRBJ2-7; perhaps TRBD2 as D (6 bases). This receptor was obtained from a man aged 25-40 years who received the YFV17D yellow fever vaccine. The CDR3 DNA sequence: TGTGCCAGCAGTTCCCAAAAGCGGGTGGTCTCCGAGCAGTACTTC. Translated, it gives CASSSQKRVVSEQYF.